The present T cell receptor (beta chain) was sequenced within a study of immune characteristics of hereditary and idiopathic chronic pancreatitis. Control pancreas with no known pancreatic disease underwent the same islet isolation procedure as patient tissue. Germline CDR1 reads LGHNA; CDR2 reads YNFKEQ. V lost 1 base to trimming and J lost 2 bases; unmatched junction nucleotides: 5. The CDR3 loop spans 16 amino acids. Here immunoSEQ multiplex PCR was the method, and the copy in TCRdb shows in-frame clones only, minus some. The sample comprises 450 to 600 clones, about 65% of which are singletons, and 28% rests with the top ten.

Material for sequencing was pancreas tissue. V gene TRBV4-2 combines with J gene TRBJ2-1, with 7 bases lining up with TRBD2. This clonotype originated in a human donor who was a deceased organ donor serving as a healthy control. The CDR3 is CASSQVGGGPYNEQFF. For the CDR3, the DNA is TGTGCCAGCAGCCAAGTGGGGGGAGGGCCCTACAATGAGCAGTTCTTC.